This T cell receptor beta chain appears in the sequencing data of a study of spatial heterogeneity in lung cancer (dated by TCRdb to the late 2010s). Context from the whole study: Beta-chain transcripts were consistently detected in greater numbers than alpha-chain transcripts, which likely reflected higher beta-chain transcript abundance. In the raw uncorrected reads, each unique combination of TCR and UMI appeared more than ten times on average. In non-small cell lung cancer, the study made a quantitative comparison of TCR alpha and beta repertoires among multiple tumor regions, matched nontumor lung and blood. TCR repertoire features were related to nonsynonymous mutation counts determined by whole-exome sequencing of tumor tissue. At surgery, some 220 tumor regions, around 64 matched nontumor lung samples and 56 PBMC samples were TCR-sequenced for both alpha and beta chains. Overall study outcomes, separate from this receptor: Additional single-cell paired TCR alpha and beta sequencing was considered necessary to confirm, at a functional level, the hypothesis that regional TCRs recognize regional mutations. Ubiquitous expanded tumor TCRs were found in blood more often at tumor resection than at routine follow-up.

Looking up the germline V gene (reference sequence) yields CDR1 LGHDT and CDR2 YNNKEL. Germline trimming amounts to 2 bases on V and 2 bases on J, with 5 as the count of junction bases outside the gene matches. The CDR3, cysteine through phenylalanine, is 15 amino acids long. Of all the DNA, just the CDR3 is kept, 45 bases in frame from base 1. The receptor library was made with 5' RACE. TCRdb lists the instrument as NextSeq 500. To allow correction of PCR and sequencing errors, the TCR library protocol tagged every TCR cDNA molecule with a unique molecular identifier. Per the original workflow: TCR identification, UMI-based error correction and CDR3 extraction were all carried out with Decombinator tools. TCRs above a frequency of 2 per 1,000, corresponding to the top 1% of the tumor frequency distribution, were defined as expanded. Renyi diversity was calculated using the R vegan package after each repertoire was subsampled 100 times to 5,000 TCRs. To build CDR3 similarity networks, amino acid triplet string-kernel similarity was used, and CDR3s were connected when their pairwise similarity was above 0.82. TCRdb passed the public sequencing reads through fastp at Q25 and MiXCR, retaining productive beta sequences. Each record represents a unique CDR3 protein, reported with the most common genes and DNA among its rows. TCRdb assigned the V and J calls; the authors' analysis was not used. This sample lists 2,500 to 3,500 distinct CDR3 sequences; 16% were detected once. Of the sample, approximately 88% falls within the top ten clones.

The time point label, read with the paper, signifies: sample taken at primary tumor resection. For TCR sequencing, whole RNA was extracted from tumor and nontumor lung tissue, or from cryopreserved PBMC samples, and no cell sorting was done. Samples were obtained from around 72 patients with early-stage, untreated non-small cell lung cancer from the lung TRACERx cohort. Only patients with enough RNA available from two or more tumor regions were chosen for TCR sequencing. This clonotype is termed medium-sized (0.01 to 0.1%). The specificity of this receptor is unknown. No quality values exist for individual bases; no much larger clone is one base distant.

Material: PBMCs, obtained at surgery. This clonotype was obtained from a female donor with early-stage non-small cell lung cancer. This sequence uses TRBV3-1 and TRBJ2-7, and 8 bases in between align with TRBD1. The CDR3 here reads CASSQSQGVTYEQYF. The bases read TGTGCCAGCAGCCAATCACAGGGGGTCACCTACGAGCAGTACTTC.